This T cell receptor beta chain was sequenced for a study of beta chain features in type 1 diabetes. V was shortened by 7 bases and J by 4 bases, with 16 bases between the two germline ends. Germline assignment: CDR1 SNHLY and CDR2 FYNNEI. This CDR3 has 15 amino acids. Sequenced material consisted of expressed TCRB transcripts (all of the isolated RNA was reverse transcribed). TCRdb's copy holds only in-frame clones and misses some; the assay was immunoSEQ multiplex PCR. The top ten clones hold 1% of a sample with 250,000 to 300,000 clones, 7% to 9% of them seen once. About this clone itself: What it recognizes is unknown.

Findings and limits, study-wide: These data did not resolve whether HLA type affects TCRB rearrangement. Moderate yet significant TCRB CDR3 shortening was seen in Type 1 diabetes patients in all four CD4+ subsets.

Each population that was sorted was more than 95% pure. The sequence was collected from a woman between 18 and 29 years old in good health. This chain links TRBV2 with TRBJ2-2; either TRBD1 or TRBD2 may supply D (6 bases each). Sequenced sample: central memory CD4+ T cells from blood. DNA of the CDR3: TGTGCCAGCAATGGTAGGGGGGCGCCCACCGGGGAGCTGTTTTTT. It is translated as CASNGRGAPTGELFF.